The T cell receptor beta chain under discussion was sequenced for a study of blood T cell repertoires in COVID-19. Study background: Samples came from the United States, Italy and Spain, spanning acute and convalescent COVID-19. In each case, the material was cDNA or gDNA derived from T cells, B-cell-depleted T cells, or PBMCs.

Trimming cost V 6 bases and J 6 bases; bases outside gene matches: 3. The germline gives CDR1 LNHDA, CDR2 SQIVND (reference sequence). This CDR3 comprises 14 residues. In assigning cohorts, the study relied on participant-reported clinical history. Under the authors' procedure: Reference gene primer amplification gave nucleated cell count estimates. The table came from immunoSEQ multiplex PCR; TCRdb's copy has only in-frame clones and leaves some out. V, J and clone size were drawn from that table, and D and trimming were deduced from the DNA. This repertoire shows approximately 270,000 clones, 70% to 90% found once; its top ten account for roughly 4.3%.

Sequenced sample: PBMCs or T cells enriched from blood (not recorded which). The chain links TRBV19 to TRBJ2-1, with 12 bases fitting TRBD2. This TCR derives from a woman in her 30s who had recovered from COVID-19. CDR3 nucleotides: TGTGCCAGTAGCACTAGCGGGGGGTCCAATGAGCAGTTCTTC. It translates to CASSTSGGSNEQFF.